The 13 T cell receptor beta chains in this list originate from one sample, sequenced in a study of beta chain features in type 1 diabetes. Expressed TCRB transcripts were sequenced because the entire RNA isolate underwent reverse transcription. The repertoire was sequenced with immunoSEQ multiplex PCR; TCRdb's copy has only in-frame clones and lacks some. The table records around 340,000 clones, about 19% of them present only once. The specimen sequenced was naive CD4+ T cells from blood. Source of these receptors: a woman aged 18-30 years in good health.

The V call is TRBV5-1, the J call TRBJ2-7; 9 bases line up with TRBD2. With V trimmed by 4 bases and J by 0 bases, 8 bases remained unmatched. Germline V gene lookup returns CDR1 SGHRS and CDR2 YFSETQ. The CDR3 contains 16 residues. The CDR3 is CASSLETSGLSYEQYF. The CDR3 DNA follows: TGCGCCAGCAGCCTAGAGACTAGCGGTCTCTCCTACGAGCAGTACTTC.

The J gene is TRBJ1-1, the V gene TRBV7-2; D gene ambiguous. Germline V gene lookup returns CDR1 SGHTA and CDR2 FQGNSA. V lost 0 bases, J lost 1 base, and 9 bases lay in between. This CDR3 is 15 amino acids long. CDR3 bases: TGTGCCAGCAGCTTAGCGGCCATTTGGAACACTGAAGCTTTCTTT. It is translated as CASSLAAIWNTEAFF.

V is TRBV5-1 and J is TRBJ2-7; TRBD2 might be the D (5 bases). V dropped 0 bases and J dropped 6 bases, with 13 bases sitting between them. There are 14 residues in the CDR3. Per germline, CDR1 SGHRS and CDR2 YFSETQ. CDR3 loop: CASSLARGSGEQYF. The CDR3 DNA follows: TGCGCCAGCAGCTTGGCCAGAGGCAGCGGCGAGCAGTACTTC.

This clone came up a few times. The chain joins TRBV11-2 to TRBJ2-7; 7 bases match TRBD2. The V gene end was trimmed by 6 bases and the J gene end by 0 bases; junction bases not matched to a gene: 8. Germline V CDR1 and CDR2: SGHAT, FQNNGV. This CDR3 contains 15 residues. DNA for the CDR3: TGTGCCAGCAGGCCGAGCGGCGGGAGCTCCTACGAGCAGTACTTC. Its protein product is CASRPSGGSSYEQYF.

This clone has only a few counts. The J gene is TRBJ1-1, the V gene TRBV29-1; TRBD1 matches at 7 bases. Per the germline V gene, CDR1 is SQVTM and CDR2 is ANQGSEA. The J segment lost 1 base and the V segment lost 5 bases, leaving 10 bases of the junction unmatched. The CDR3 covers 15 residues. CDR3 sequence reads: CSVHHTGETNTEAFF. The DNA for the CDR3 is TGCAGCGTTCACCATACAGGGGAGACGAACACTGAAGCTTTCTTT.

Written as DNA, the CDR3 is TGTGCCTGGAGTCTAGGGGGTGGGGGGGCTCTCCCTTTTGAGCAGTTCTTC. Amino acids: CAWSLGGGGALPFEQFF. The rearrangement uses TRBV30 and TRBJ2-1; possible D gene TRBD2, 7 bases. V lost 2 bases and J lost 9, with 26 bases in between. Germline V gene lookup returns CDR1 GTSNPN and CDR2 SVGIG (reference sequence). The CDR3 length is 17 residues.

This clone was counted only a few times. The rearrangement links TRBV19 to TRBJ1-2; TRBD1 matches at 7 bases. The germline gives CDR1 LNHDA, CDR2 SQIVND (reference sequence). The CDR3 loop spans 13 amino acids. With V trimmed by 3 bases and J by 4 bases, 2 bases remained unmatched. This CDR3 reads CASSIGTAYGYTF. The CDR3, as DNA: TGTGCCAGTAGTATCGGGACAGCCTATGGCTACACCTTC.

In this sample, this clone turned up a few times. This chain joins TRBV5-1 and TRBJ2-3; possible D gene TRBD1, 6 bases. Germline CDR1 and CDR2: SGHRS and YFSETQ. CDR3 size: 14 residues. V lost 5 bases and J 0 bases, leaving 10 bases between the germline ends. The DNA for the CDR3 is TGCGCCAGCAGGGGGACACTTAGCACAGATACGCAGTATTTT. It translates to CASRGTLSTDTQYF. The variable domain in full, with the rest retrieved from reference TRBV5-1 and TRBJ2-3, is KAGVTQTPRYLIKTRGQQVTLSCSPISGHRSVSWYQQTPGQGLQFLFEYFSETQRNKGNFPGRFSGRQFSNSRSEMNVSTLELGDSALYLCASRGTLSTDTQYFGPGTRLTVL.

This chain joins TRBV5-6 and TRBJ2-7, with D tentatively TRBD1 (6 bases). Germline loops: CDR1 SGHDT, CDR2 YYEEEE. The CDR3 spans 14 residues. V was trimmed by 4 bases and J by 2 bases, leaving 13 bases between them. CDR3 amino acids: CASSVQGSPYEQYF. CDR3 sequence (DNA): TGTGCCAGCAGCGTACAGGGATCGCCCTACGAGCAGTACTTC. Looking up the rest from reference TRBV5-6 and TRBJ2-7 gives the full variable domain: DAGVTQSPTHLIKTRGQQVTLRCSPKSGHDTVSWYQQALGQGPQFIFQYYEEEERQRGNFPDRFSGHQFPNYSSELNVNALLLGDSALYLCASSVQGSPYEQYFGPGTRLTVT.

The chain joins TRBV2 to TRBJ1-4; D is possibly TRBD1 (5 bases). CDR1 is SNHLY and CDR2 is FYNNEI in the germline V gene. Trimming cost V 6 bases and J 6 bases, with 14 bases left between them. The CDR3 has 14 amino acids. CDR3 in amino acids: CASSADSLDEKLFF. The CDR3, as DNA: TGTGCCAGCAGCGCCGACAGTTTGGATGAAAAACTGTTTTTT.

This rearrangement joins TRBV6-6 to TRBJ1-2; tentative D call: TRBD1 (6 bases). The CDR3 is made up of 15 amino acids. Trimming removed 0 bases from V and 4 bases from J, with 12 bases in between. The germline V gene encodes CDR1 MNHNY and CDR2 SVGAGI (reference sequence). In DNA form, the CDR3 reads TGTGCCAGCAGTTACTCTCAGGGGCTCGGCTATGGCTACACCTTC. This translates into CASSYSQGLGYGYTF.

The sample holds a few counts of this clone. This chain joins TRBV6-5 and TRBJ1-2; 9 nucleotides line up with TRBD1. Germline CDR1 and CDR2: MNHEY and SVGAGI. CDR3 length: 13 amino acids. With V trimmed by 10 bases and J by 3 bases, 6 bases remained unmatched. CDR3 bases: TGTGCCACCGCCGGGACAGGGCACTATGGCTACACCTTC. Translation gives CATAGTGHYGYTF.

The chain joins TRBV7-9 to TRBJ2-2; weak D call: TRBD1 (5 bases). Germline V gene data show CDR1 as SEHNR and CDR2 as FQNEAQ (reference sequence). V was shortened by 8 bases and J by 6 bases, with 19 bases between the two germline ends. The CDR3 runs to 15 residues. Here the CDR3 DNA reads TGTGCCAGCCGCCATGGCCCCCAGGGTTCCGGGGAGCTGTTTTTT. This codes for CASRHGPQGSGELFF. Full variable domain (outside the CDR3, taken from reference TRBV7-9 and TRBJ2-2): DTGVSQNPRHKITKRGQNVTFRCDPISEHNRLYWYRQTLGQGPEFLTYFQNEAQLEKSRLLSDRFSAERPKGSFSTLEIQRTEQGDSAMYLCASRHGPQGSGELFFGEGSRLTVL.